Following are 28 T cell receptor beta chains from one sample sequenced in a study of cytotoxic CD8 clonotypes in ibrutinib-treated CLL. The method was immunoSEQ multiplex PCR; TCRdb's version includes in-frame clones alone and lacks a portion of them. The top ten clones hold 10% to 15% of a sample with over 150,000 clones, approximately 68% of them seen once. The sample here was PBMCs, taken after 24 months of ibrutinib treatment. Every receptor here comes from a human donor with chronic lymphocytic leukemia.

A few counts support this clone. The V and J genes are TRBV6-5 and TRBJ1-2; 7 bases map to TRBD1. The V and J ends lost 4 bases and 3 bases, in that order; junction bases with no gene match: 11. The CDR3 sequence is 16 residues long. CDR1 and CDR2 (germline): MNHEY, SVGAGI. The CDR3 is CASSSPMTGIDYGYTF. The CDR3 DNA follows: TGTGCCAGCAGTTCCCCAATGACAGGGATAGACTATGGCTACACCTTC.

The CDR3 DNA reads TGCGCCAGCAGCCAAGCAGCACTAGGGACTAGTTATATTGAGCAGTTCTTC. This encodes CASSQAALGTSYIEQFF. The chain has TRBV4-3 and TRBJ2-1; TRBD2 agrees at 8 bases. The junction had 14 bases not matched to a gene; V was cut back by 1 base and J by 9 bases. Germline lookup yields CDR1 LGHNA and CDR2 YSLEER. This CDR3 contains 17 residues.

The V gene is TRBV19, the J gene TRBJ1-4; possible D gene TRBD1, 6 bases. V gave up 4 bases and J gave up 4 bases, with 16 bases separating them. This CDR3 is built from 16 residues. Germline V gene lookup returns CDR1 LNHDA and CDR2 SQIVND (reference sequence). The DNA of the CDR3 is TGTGCCAGTAGTACCCCACCGACAGGCCTTAATGAAAAACTGTTTTTT. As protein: CASSTPPTGLNEKLFF.

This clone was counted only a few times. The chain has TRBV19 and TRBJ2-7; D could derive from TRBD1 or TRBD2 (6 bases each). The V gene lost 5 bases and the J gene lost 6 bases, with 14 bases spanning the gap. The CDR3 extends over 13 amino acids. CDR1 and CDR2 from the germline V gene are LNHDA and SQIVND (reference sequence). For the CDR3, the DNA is TGTGCCAGTAGTGGGGGCCCGGGAGTCGAGCAGTACTTC. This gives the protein CASSGGPGVEQYF.

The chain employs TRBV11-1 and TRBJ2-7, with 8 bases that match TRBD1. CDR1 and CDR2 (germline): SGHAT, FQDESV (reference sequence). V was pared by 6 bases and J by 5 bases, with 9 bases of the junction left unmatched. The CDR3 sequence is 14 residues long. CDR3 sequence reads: CASRRTGGVNEQYF. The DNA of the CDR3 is TGTGCCAGCAGGCGTACAGGGGGTGTCAACGAGCAGTACTTC.

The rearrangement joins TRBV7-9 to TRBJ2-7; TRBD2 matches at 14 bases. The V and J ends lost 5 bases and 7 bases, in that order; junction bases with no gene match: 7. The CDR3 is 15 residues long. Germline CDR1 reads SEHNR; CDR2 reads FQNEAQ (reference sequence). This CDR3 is CASSPGLAGGGEQYF. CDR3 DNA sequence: TGTGCCAGCAGCCCAGGACTAGCGGGAGGAGGTGAGCAGTACTTC.

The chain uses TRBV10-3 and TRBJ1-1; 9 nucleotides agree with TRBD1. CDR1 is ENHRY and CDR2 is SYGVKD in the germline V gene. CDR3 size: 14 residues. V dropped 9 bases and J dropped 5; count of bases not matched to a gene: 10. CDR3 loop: CAITQQGAGTEAFF. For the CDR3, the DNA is TGTGCCATTACTCAACAGGGGGCGGGTACTGAAGCTTTCTTT.

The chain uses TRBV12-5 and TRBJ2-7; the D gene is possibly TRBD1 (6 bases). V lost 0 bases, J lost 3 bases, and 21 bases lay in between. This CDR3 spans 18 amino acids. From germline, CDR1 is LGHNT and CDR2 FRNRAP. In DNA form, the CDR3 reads TGTGCTAGTGGTTTGGTATGGGAATCCAGGGGTGCCGACTACGAGCAGTACTTC. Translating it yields CASGLVWESRGADYEQYF.

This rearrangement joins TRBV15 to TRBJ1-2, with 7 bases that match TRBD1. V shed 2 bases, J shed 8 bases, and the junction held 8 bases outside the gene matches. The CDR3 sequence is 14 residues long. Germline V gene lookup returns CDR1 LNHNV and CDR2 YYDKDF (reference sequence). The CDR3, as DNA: TGTGCCACCAGCAGACGACAGGGCACTGACGGCTACACCTTC. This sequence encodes CATSRRQGTDGYTF. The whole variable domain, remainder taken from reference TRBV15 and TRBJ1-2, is DAMVIQNPRYQVTQFGKPVTLSCSQTLNHNVMYWYQQKSSQAPKLLFHYYDKDFNNEADTPDNFQSRRPNTSFCFLDIRSPGLGDTAMYLCATSRRQGTDGYTFGSGTRLTVV.

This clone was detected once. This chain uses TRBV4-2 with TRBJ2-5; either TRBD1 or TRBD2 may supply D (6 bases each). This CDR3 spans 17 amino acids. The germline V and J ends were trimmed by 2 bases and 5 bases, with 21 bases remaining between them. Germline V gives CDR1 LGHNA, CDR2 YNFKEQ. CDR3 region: CASSQSRGGDIKETQYF. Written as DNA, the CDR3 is TGTGCCAGCAGCCAATCCAGGGGCGGGGATATTAAGGAGACCCAGTACTTC.

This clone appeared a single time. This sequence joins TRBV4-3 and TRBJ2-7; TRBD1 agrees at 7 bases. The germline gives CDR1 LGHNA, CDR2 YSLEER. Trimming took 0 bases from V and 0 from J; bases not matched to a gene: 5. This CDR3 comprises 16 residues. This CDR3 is CASSQDDRAHSYEQYF. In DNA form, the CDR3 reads TGCGCCAGCAGCCAAGATGACAGGGCGCACTCCTACGAGCAGTACTTC.

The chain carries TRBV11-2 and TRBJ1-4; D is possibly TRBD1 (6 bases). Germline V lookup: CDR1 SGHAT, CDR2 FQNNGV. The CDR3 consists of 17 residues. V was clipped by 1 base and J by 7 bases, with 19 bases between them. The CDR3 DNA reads TGTGCCAGCAGCTTAGGGGCCCGCGGGGGCAGAACTGAAAAACTGTTTTTT. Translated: CASSLGARGGRTEKLFF.

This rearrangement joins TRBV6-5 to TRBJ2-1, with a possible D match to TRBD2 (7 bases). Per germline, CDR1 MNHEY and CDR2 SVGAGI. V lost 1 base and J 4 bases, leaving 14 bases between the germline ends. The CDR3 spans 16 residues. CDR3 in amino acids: CASSYWGRESYNEQFF. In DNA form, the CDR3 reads TGTGCCAGCAGTTACTGGGGGCGGGAGTCTTACAATGAGCAGTTCTTC.

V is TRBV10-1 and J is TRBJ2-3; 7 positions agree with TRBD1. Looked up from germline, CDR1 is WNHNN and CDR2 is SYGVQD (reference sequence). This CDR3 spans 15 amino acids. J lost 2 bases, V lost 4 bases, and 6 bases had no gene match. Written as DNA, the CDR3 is TGCGCCAGCAGTGGGGATAGGGGGCCCACAGATACGCAGTATTTT. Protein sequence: CASSGDRGPTDTQYF.

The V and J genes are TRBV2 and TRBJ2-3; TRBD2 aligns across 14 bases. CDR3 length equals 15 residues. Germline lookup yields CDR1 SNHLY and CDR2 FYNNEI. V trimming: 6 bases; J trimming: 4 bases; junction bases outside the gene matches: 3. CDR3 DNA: TGTGCCAGCAGGGGACTAGCGGGAGTTCCAGATACGCAGTATTTT. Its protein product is CASRGLAGVPDTQYF.

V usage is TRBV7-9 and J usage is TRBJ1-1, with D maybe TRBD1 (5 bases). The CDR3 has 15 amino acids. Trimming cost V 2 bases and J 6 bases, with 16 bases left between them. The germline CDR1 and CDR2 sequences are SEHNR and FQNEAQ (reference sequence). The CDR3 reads CASSLKAGQRAEAFF. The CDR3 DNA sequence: TGTGCCAGCAGCTTAAAGGCAGGGCAAAGGGCTGAAGCTTTCTTT.

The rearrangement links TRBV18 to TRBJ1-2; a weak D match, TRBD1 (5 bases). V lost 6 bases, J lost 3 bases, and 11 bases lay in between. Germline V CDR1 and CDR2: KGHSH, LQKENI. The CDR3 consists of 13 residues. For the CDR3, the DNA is TGTGCCAGCTCCATCCAGGGTGACTATGGCTACACCTTC. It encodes CASSIQGDYGYTF.

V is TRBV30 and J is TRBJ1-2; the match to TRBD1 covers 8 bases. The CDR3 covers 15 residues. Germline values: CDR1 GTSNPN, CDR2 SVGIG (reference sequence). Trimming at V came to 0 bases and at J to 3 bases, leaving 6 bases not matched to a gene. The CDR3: CAWSVGTGGYYGYTF. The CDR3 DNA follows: TGTGCCTGGAGTGTTGGTACAGGGGGGTACTATGGCTACACCTTC.

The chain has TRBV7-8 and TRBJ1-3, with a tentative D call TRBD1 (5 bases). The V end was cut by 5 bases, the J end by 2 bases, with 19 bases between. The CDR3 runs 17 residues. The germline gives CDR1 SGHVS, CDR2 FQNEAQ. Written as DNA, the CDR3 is TGTGCCAGCAGCCCGCCCCTGGCAGGGACTGCTGGAAACACCATATATTTT. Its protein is CASSPPLAGTAGNTIYF.

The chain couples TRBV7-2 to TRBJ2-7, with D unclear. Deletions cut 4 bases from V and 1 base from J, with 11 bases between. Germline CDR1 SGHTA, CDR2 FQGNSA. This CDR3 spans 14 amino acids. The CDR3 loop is CASSSRTASYEQYF. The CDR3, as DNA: TGTGCCAGCAGCTCCCGGACGGCATCCTACGAGCAGTACTTC.

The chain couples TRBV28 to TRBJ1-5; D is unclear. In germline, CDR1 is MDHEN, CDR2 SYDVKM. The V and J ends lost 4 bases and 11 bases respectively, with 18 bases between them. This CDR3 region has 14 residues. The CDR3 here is CASSSRVGMVSQHF. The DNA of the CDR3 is TGTGCCAGCAGTTCACGAGTGGGTATGGTGTCCCAGCATTTT.

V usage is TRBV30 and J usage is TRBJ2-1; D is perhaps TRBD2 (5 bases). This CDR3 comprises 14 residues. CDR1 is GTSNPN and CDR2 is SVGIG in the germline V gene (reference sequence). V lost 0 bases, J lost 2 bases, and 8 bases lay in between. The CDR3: CAWSVTRTYNEQFF. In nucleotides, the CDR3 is TGTGCCTGGAGTGTAACTAGGACCTACAATGAGCAGTTCTTC. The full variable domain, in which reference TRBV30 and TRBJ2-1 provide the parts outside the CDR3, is SQTIHQWPATLVQPVGSPLSLECTVEGTSNPNLYWYRQAAGRGLQLLFYSVGIGQISSEVPQNLSASRPQDRQFILSSKKLLLSDSGFYLCAWSVTRTYNEQFFGPGTRLTVL.

The CDR3 spells CASSLSGRAVDTQYF. CDR3 bases: TGTGCCAGCAGCCTTAGCGGGAGGGCCGTGGATACGCAGTATTTT. The V call is TRBV7-2, the J call TRBJ2-3, with 11 bases fitting TRBD2. The CDR3 is 15 residues long. Germline assignment: CDR1 SGHTA and CDR2 FQGNSA. Trimming took 5 bases from V and 6 from J; bases not matched to a gene: 7.

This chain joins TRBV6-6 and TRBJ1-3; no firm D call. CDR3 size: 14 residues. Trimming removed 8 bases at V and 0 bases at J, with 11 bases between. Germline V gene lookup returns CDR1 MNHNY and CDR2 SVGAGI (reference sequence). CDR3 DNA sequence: TGTGCCAGCGGCGTCAGGAGCTCTGGAAACACCATATATTTT. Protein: CASGVRSSGNTIYF.

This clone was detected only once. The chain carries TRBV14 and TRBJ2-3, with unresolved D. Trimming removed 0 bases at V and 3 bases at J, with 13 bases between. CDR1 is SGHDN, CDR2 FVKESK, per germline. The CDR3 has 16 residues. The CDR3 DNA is TGTGCCAGCAGCCAAGATAATACTGTCACGACAGATACGCAGTATTTT. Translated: CASSQDNTVTTDTQYF.

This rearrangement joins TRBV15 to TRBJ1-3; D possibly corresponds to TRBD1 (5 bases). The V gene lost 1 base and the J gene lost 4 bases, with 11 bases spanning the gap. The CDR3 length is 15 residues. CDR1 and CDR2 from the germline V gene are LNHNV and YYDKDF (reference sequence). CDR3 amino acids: CATSRGGAEGNTIYF. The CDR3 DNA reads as TGTGCCACCAGCAGAGGAGGGGCGGAGGGAAACACCATATATTTT.

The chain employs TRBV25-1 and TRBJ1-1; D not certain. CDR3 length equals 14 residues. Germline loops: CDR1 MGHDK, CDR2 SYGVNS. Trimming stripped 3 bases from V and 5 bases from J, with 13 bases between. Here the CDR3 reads CASSDINFRTEAFF. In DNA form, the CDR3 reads TGTGCCAGCAGTGATATCAATTTTAGGACTGAAGCTTTCTTT.

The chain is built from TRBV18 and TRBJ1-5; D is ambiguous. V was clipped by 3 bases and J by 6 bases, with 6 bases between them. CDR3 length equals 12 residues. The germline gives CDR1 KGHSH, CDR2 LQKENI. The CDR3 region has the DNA TGTGCCAGCTCACCGGCGGGTCAGCCCCAGCATTTT. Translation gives CASSPAGQPQHF.